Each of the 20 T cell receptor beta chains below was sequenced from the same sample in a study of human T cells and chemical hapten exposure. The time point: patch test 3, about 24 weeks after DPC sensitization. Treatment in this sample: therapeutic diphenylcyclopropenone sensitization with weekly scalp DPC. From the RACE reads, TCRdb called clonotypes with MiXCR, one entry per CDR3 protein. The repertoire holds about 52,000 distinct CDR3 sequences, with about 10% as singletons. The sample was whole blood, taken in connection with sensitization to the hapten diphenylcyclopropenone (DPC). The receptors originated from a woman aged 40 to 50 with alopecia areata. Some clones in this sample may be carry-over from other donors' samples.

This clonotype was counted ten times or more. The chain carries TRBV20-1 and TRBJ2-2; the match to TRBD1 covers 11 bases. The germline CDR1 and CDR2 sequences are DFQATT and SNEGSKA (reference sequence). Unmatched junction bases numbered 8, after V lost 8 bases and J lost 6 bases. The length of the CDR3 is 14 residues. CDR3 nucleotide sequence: TGCAGTTCCACCGGGACAGGGGGTTCCGGGGAGCTGTTTTTT. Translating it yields CSSTGTGGSGELFF.

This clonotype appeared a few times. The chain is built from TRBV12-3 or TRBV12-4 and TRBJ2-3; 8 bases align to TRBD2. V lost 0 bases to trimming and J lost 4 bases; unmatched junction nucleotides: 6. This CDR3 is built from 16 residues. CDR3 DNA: TGTGCCAGCAGTTTAGCCGTCCGGGGGGGGTCAGATACGCAGTATTTT. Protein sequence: CASSLAVRGGSDTQYF.

The chain's CDR3 is CASFPPRDTQYF. Written as DNA, the CDR3 is TGTGCCAGCTTCCCACCTAGAGATACGCAGTATTTT. The chain combines TRBV2 with TRBJ2-3; D call uncertain. Per germline, CDR1 SNHLY and CDR2 FYNNEI. The CDR3 sequence is 12 residues long. V was pared by 8 bases and J by 5 bases, with 11 bases between.

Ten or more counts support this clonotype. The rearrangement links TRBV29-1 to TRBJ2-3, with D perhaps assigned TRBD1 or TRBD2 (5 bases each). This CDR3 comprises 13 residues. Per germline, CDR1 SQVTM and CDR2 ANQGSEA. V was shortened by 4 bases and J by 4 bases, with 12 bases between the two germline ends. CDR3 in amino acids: CSVAGGSPDTQYF. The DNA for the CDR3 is TGCAGCGTTGCTGGGGGATCCCCAGATACGCAGTATTTT.

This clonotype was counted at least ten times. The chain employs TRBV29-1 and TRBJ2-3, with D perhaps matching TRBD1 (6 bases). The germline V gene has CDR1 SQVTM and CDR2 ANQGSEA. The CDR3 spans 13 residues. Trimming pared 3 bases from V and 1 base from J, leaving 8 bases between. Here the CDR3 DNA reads TGCAGCGTTGATGGGGGCGGCACAGATACGCAGTATTTT. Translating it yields CSVDGGGTDTQYF.

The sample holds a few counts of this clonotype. The CDR3 DNA is TGTGCCAGCAGTTTACGGTCGCCCGGGGAGCTGTTTTTT. It encodes CASSLRSPGELFF. The gene calls are TRBV28 and TRBJ2-2, with D unclear. V was pared by 2 bases and J by 6 bases, with 7 bases between. This CDR3 comprises 13 residues. Germline CDR1 and CDR2: MDHEN and SYDVKM.

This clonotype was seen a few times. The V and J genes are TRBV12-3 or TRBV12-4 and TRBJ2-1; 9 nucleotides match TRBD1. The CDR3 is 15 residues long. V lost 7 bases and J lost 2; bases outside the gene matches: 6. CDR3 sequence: CASTPGQGTYNEQFF. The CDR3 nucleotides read TGTGCCAGCACCCCTGGACAGGGGACCTACAATGAGCAGTTCTTC.

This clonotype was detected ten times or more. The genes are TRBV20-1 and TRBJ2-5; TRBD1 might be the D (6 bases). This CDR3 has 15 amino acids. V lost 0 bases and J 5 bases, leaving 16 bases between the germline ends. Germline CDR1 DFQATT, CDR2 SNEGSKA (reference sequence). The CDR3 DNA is TGCAGTGCTAGAGATCTGGGACAAAAGACCGAGACCCAGTACTTC. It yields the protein CSARDLGQKTETQYF.

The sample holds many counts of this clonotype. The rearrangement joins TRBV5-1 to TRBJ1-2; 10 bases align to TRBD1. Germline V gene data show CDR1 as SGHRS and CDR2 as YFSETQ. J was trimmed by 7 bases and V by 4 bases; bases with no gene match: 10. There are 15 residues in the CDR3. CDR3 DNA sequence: TGCGCCAGCAGCCCCACGACAGGGGGCGTTGGTGGCTACACCTTC. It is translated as CASSPTTGGVGGYTF.

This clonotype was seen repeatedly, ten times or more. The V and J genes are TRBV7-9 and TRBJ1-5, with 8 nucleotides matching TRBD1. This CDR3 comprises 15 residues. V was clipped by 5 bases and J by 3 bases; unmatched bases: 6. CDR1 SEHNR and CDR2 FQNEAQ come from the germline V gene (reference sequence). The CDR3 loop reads CASSRGQGVNQPQHF. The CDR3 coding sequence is TGTGCCAGCAGCCGAGGACAGGGTGTCAATCAGCCCCAGCATTTT.

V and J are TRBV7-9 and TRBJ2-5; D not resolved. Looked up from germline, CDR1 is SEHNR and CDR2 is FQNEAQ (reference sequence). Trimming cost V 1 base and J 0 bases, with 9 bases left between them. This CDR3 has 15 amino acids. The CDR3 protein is CASSLGVNYQETQYF. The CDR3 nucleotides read TGTGCCAGCAGCTTAGGAGTTAACTACCAAGAGACCCAGTACTTC.

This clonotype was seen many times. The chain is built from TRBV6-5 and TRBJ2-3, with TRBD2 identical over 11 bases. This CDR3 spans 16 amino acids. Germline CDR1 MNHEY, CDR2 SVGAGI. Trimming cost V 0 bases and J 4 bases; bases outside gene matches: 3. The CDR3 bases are TGTGCCAGCAGTTACTCTGCTAGCGGGGGGTCAGATACGCAGTATTTT. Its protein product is CASSYSASGGSDTQYF.

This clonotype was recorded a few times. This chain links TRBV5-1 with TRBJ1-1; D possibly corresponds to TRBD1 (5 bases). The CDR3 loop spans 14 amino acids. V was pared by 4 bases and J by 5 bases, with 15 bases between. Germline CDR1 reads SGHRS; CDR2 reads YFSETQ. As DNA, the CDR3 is TGCGCCAGCAGCCCCGGACATCCTAGGACTGAAGCTTTCTTT. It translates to CASSPGHPRTEAFF.

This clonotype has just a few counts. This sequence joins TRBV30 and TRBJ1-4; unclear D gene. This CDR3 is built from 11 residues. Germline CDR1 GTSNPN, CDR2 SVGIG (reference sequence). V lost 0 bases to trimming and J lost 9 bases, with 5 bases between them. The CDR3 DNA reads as TGTGCCTGGAGTGTACCGAAAAAACTGTTTTTT. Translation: CAWSVPKKLFF.

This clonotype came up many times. DNA of the CDR3: TGTGCCACTAAGACAGGGGAGGTTGGTGAAGCTTTCTTT. Its protein product is CATKTGEVGEAFF. The genes are TRBV6-1 and TRBJ1-1; 8 bases fit TRBD1. This CDR3 contains 13 residues. The germline V gene has CDR1 MNHNS and CDR2 SASEGT. J was trimmed by 7 bases and V by 10 bases; bases with no gene match: 11.

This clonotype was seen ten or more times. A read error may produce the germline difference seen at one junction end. CDR3 sequence (DNA): TGTGCCAGCAGACAAGGGGGGGGTGGCTACAATGAGCAGTTCTTC. Amino acid sequence: CASRQGGGGYNEQFF. The V gene is TRBV3-1, the J gene TRBJ2-1; a weak D match, TRBD2 (7 bases). Germline-derived CDR1 and CDR2 are LGHDT and YNNKEL (reference sequence). The CDR3 loop spans 15 amino acids.

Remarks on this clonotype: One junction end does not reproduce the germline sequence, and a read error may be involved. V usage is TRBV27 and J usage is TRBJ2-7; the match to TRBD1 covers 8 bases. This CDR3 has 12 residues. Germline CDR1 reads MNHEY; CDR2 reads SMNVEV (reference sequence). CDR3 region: CASGTLRTGRHF. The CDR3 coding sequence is TGTGCCAGCGGTACTCTGCGGACAGGGCGCCACTTC.

The CDR3 reads CASSLSGEADTQYF. CDR3 DNA sequence: TGCGCCAGCAGCTTGTCAGGGGAGGCAGATACGCAGTATTTT. The J gene is TRBJ2-3, the V gene TRBV5-1; D is perhaps TRBD1 or TRBD2 (6 bases each). This CDR3 spans 14 amino acids. Germline loops: CDR1 SGHRS, CDR2 YFSETQ. The ends were cut back, 1 base at V and 4 bases at J, with 10 bases in the middle.

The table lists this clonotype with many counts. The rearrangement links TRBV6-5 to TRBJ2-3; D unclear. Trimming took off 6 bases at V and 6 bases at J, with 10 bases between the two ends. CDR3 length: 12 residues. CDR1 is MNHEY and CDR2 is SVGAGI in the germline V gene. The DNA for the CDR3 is TGTGCCAGCAGCTCGAAGGTGGATACGCAGTATTTT. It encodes CASSSKVDTQYF.

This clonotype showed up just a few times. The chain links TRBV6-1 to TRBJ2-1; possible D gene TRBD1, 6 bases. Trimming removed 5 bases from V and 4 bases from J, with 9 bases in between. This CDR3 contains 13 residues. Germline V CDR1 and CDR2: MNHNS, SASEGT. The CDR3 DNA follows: TGTGCCAGCAGTTACGGACAGTACAATGAGCAGTTCTTC. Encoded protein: CASSYGQYNEQFF.